The 30 T cell receptor beta chains reported below all come from one sample, sequenced in a study of shared clonotypes between healthy human individuals. Measured with immunoSEQ multiplex PCR; TCRdb has only the in-frame clones, and not every one. Of about 480,000 clones listed, about 75% are singletons. Sequencing was carried out using PBMCs. Receptors originate from a woman in her 40s in good health. Some clones in this sample may be carry-over from other donors' samples.

This chain links TRBV5-1 with TRBJ2-7, with unresolved D. CDR1 is SGHRS, CDR2 YFSETQ, per germline. V shed 4 bases and J shed 5 bases, with 19 bases lying between them. CDR3 size: 15 residues. CDR3 protein: CASSLRPHILDEQYF. The DNA for the CDR3 is TGCGCCAGCAGCCTTCGTCCCCACATCCTCGACGAGCAGTACTTC.

This clone was recorded once. The V gene is TRBV18, the J gene TRBJ2-7, with 9 bases identical to TRBD2. This CDR3 comprises 15 residues. V shed 0 bases, J shed 6 bases, and the junction held 6 bases outside the gene matches. Germline CDR1 reads KGHSH; CDR2 reads LQKENI. In DNA form, the CDR3 reads TGTGCCAGCTCACCACCGGGGAGCGGGAGGCTCGAGCAGTACTTC. Protein sequence: CASSPPGSGRLEQYF.

The chain links TRBV5-1 to TRBJ2-3; 8 nucleotides align to TRBD2. Trimming removed 2 bases from V and 5 bases from J; junction bases left unmatched: 4. CDR3 size: 14 residues. The germline V gene has CDR1 SGHRS and CDR2 YFSETQ. The DNA for the CDR3 is TGCGCCAGCAGCTTACTAGCGGACGGAGATACGCAGTATTTT. It specifies CASSLLADGDTQYF.

Of note for this clone: No DNA is shown, since the ends of the CDR3 on it are uncertain; the CDR3 is the one TCRdb lists. The chain is built from TRBV19 and TRBJ2-5; the table calls TRBD2, which could not be checked here. The CDR3 spans 13 residues, counting both ends. The germline CDR1 and CDR2 sequences are LNHDA and SQIVND (reference sequence). The CDR3 sequence is CASTSGGQETQYF.

The DNA of the CDR3 is TGTGCCTGGAGGGCCGGGACAGGGGCGAAGGGATCACAAGAGACCCAGTACTTC. Translation gives CAWRAGTGAKGSQETQYF. The V gene is TRBV30, the J gene TRBJ2-5; 10 bases map to TRBD1. The CDR3 spans 18 residues. Losses at the gene ends were 3 bases for V and 2 bases for J; bases not matched to a gene: 15. Germline CDR1 is GTSNPN and CDR2 is SVGIG (reference sequence).

The V and J genes are TRBV27 and TRBJ2-2, with a tentative D call TRBD2 (5 bases). This CDR3 spans 14 amino acids. Germline CDR1 is MNHEY and CDR2 is SMNVEV (reference sequence). V was trimmed by 6 bases and J by 3 bases, leaving 11 bases between them. The DNA for the CDR3 is TGTGCCAGCAGGGTGGGAGTGTACACCGGGGAGCTGTTTTTT. As protein: CASRVGVYTGELFF.

This chain's CDR3 is CASSLGPTRAEQYF. The CDR3, as DNA: TGTGCCAGCAGTTTGGGGCCGACACGGGCCGAGCAGTACTTC. The J gene is TRBJ2-7, the V gene TRBV28; a possible D gene is TRBD1 (5 bases). The CDR3 sequence is 14 residues long. V was clipped by 3 bases and J by 6 bases, with 15 bases between them. Germline V CDR1 and CDR2: MDHEN, SYDVKM.

This chain links TRBV5-4 with TRBJ2-7; D might be TRBD1 (5 bases). In germline, CDR1 is SGHNT, CDR2 YYREEE (reference sequence). V lost 0 bases and J lost 3, with 10 bases in between. This CDR3 has 14 amino acids. The CDR3 is CASSLGSGYYEQYF. The CDR3 DNA sequence: TGTGCCAGCAGCTTGGGGTCAGGGTACTACGAGCAGTACTTC.

This clone was detected only a few times. This chain links TRBV6-1 with TRBJ2-7, with no clear D. V lost 2 bases and J lost 3, with 8 bases in between. CDR1 MNHNS and CDR2 SASEGT come from the germline V gene. The CDR3 is made up of 13 amino acids. This CDR3 is CASSETDDYEQYF. The CDR3 bases are TGTGCCAGCAGTGAAACGGACGACTACGAGCAGTACTTC.

The V and J genes are TRBV10-2 and TRBJ2-7; 12 bases match TRBD2. The CDR3 is made up of 15 amino acids. Trimming removed 8 bases from V and 2 bases from J; junction bases left unmatched: 7. Looked up from germline, CDR1 is WSHSY and CDR2 is SAAADI. CDR3 protein: CASRPASGRAYEQYF. CDR3 coding DNA: TGCGCCAGCCGCCCCGCTAGCGGGAGGGCCTACGAGCAGTACTTC.

In its sample, this clone was seen a few times. The chain uses TRBV12-5 and TRBJ1-1; a possible D gene is TRBD1 (5 bases). V was pared by 0 bases and J by 0 bases, with 11 bases between. CDR1 is LGHNT and CDR2 is FRNRAP in the germline V gene. This CDR3 is built from 16 residues. CDR3 bases: TGTGCTAGTGGTTTGGTGGCAGGGAGGGTGAACACTGAAGCTTTCTTT. It yields the protein CASGLVAGRVNTEAFF. Full variable domain (missing parts from reference TRBV12-5 and TRBJ1-1): DARVTQTPRHKVTEMGQEVTMRCQPILGHNTVFWYRQTMMQGLELLAYFRNRAPLDDSGMPKDRFSAEMPDATLATLKIQPSEPRDSAVYFCASGLVAGRVNTEAFFGQGTRLTVV.

For this clone: The sample holds other DNA sequences that translate to the same CDR3. This chain joins TRBV30 and TRBJ1-5; D remains unclear. This CDR3 is 12 amino acids long. Germline V CDR1 and CDR2: GTSNPN, SVGIG (reference sequence). The V and J ends lost 3 bases and 5 bases respectively, with 8 bases between them. DNA for the CDR3: TGTGCCTGGAGCGACGGCTATCAGCCCCAGCATTTT. It yields the protein CAWSDGYQPQHF.

The chain couples TRBV27 to TRBJ1-3, with D possibly matching TRBD1 (6 bases). Trimming cost V 8 bases and J 1 base, with 12 bases left between them. The CDR3 extends over 14 amino acids. The V gene's germline CDR1 is MNHEY and CDR2 SMNVEV (reference sequence). CDR3: CASRTTGSGNTIYF. The CDR3 DNA is TGTGCCAGCCGGACTACAGGGTCTGGAAACACCATATATTTT.

J is TRBJ2-3 and V is TRBV5-1, with TRBD1 identical over 10 bases. Unmatched junction bases numbered 5, after V lost 3 bases and J lost 4 bases. Germline CDR1 is SGHRS and CDR2 is YFSETQ. This CDR3 comprises 15 residues. The CDR3 coding sequence is TGCGCCAGCAGCTGGGGACAGGGGACGGCAGATACGCAGTATTTT. Translated, it gives CASSWGQGTADTQYF. The variable domain in full, with the rest retrieved from reference TRBV5-1 and TRBJ2-3, is KAGVTQTPRYLIKTRGQQVTLSCSPISGHRSVSWYQQTPGQGLQFLFEYFSETQRNKGNFPGRFSGRQFSNSRSEMNVSTLELGDSALYLCASSWGQGTADTQYFGPGTRLTVL.

The chain recombines TRBV6-5 with TRBJ2-5; 7 bases agree with TRBD2. V shed 0 bases and J 4 bases; nucleotides not matched to a gene: 2. CDR3 length: 14 residues. The V gene's germline CDR1 is MNHEY and CDR2 SVGAGI. The DNA for the CDR3 is TGTGCCAGCAGTTACTCGACGGGGGGAGAGACCCAGTACTTC. Its protein is CASSYSTGGETQYF.

The CDR3 coding sequence is TGTGCCAGCAGCCCGGCCGCCGGGGAGCTGTTTTTT. Encoded protein: CASSPAAGELFF. The chain is built from TRBV7-9 and TRBJ2-2; D call uncertain. Germline assignment: CDR1 SEHNR and CDR2 FQNEAQ (reference sequence). The CDR3 extends over 12 amino acids. V lost 5 bases and J 6 bases, leaving 7 bases between the germline ends.

This chain joins TRBV19 and TRBJ2-1, with 10 bases aligning to TRBD2. There are 16 residues in the CDR3. The V gene end was trimmed by 3 bases and the J gene end by 4 bases; junction bases not matched to a gene: 6. CDR1 and CDR2 (germline): LNHDA, SQIVND (reference sequence). The CDR3 is CASSISTAGGYNEQFF. CDR3 nucleotides: TGTGCCAGTAGTATCAGTACAGCGGGAGGGTACAATGAGCAGTTCTTC.

V usage is TRBV6-1 and J usage is TRBJ2-7, with a possible D match to TRBD1 (6 bases). V lost 3 bases, J lost 2 bases, and 14 bases lay in between. The CDR3 runs 15 residues. The germline V gene encodes CDR1 MNHNS and CDR2 SASEGT. As DNA, the CDR3 is TGTGCCAGCAGTGATAGGGGGTCCTCGGCCTACGAGCAGTACTTC. It yields the protein CASSDRGSSAYEQYF.

This clone appeared many times. This rearrangement joins TRBV5-1 to TRBJ2-2; TRBD1 aligns across 7 bases. Per germline, CDR1 SGHRS and CDR2 YFSETQ. The CDR3 loop spans 15 amino acids. The trim removed 4 bases at V and 6 bases at J, leaving 9 bases unmatched. CDR3 protein: CASSPGRTGAGELFF. The CDR3 DNA sequence: TGCGCCAGCAGCCCAGGTCGTACAGGGGCCGGGGAGCTGTTTTTT.

This sequence joins TRBV29-1 and TRBJ2-7; 11 nucleotides align to TRBD1. J lost 1 base, V lost 6 bases, and 2 bases had no gene match. The CDR3 spans 13 residues. Germline V gene data show CDR1 as SQVTM and CDR2 as ANQGSEA. The CDR3, as DNA: TGCAGCGTAGGGACAGGGGGATCCTACGAGCAGTACTTC. Translated: CSVGTGGSYEQYF.

The chain carries TRBV4-1 and TRBJ1-6; 7 nucleotides line up with TRBD1. Trimming took 3 bases from V and 7 from J; bases not matched to a gene: 6. Germline V gene lookup returns CDR1 MGHRA and CDR2 YSYEKL. This CDR3 has 15 amino acids. As DNA, the CDR3 is TGCGCCAGCAGCCAGGGACAGACAAAAAATTCACCCCTCCACTTT. This codes for CASSQGQTKNSPLHF.

This clone turned up a few times. The V and J genes are TRBV2 and TRBJ1-5; no clear D gene. The CDR3 length is 14 residues. Trimming removed 2 bases at V and 5 bases at J, with 10 bases between. CDR1 is SNHLY and CDR2 is FYNNEI in the germline V gene. Written as DNA, the CDR3 is TGTGCCAGCAGTGAAACGGGGTTCGATCAGCCCCAGCATTTT. Translation: CASSETGFDQPQHF.

V and J are TRBV7-9 and TRBJ1-3; 8 bases are a match to TRBD1. This CDR3 has 17 amino acids. Germline assignment: CDR1 SEHNR and CDR2 FQNEAQ (reference sequence). Trimming at V came to 5 bases and at J to 4 bases, leaving 13 bases not matched to a gene. CDR3 protein: CASSHYALRGRGNTIYF. DNA for the CDR3: TGTGCCAGCAGCCATTACGCCCTCAGGGGGCGAGGAAACACCATATATTTT.

The chain couples TRBV7-9 to TRBJ2-5; D call uncertain. The CDR3 is made up of 13 amino acids. In germline, CDR1 is SEHNR, CDR2 FQNEAQ (reference sequence). V was cut by 1 base and J by 4 bases, with 7 bases left in between. DNA for the CDR3: TGTGCCAGCAGCTTAGAGCTGGGAGAGACCCAGTACTTC. It encodes CASSLELGETQYF.

This clone was observed a single time. The chain combines TRBV18 with TRBJ2-3, with D possibly being TRBD2 (5 bases). This CDR3 comprises 18 residues. Trimming removed 6 bases from V and 2 bases from J, with 24 bases in between. The germline CDR1 and CDR2 sequences are KGHSH and LQKENI. For the CDR3, the DNA is TGTGCCAGCTCCCGGGTCCTCGTGGCGGGCTCTTCCACAGATACGCAGTATTTT. Translation: CASSRVLVAGSSTDTQYF. The full variable domain, rest sourced from reference TRBV18 and TRBJ2-3, is NAGVMQNPRHLVRRRGQEARLRCSPMKGHSHVYWYRQLPEEGLKFMVYLQKENIIDESGMPKERFSAEFPKEGPSILRIQQVVRGDSAAYFCASSRVLVAGSSTDTQYFGPGTRLTVL.

The J gene is TRBJ2-5, the V gene TRBV19; D is uncertain. From germline, CDR1 is LNHDA and CDR2 SQIVND (reference sequence). V lost 4 bases and J 4 bases, leaving 16 bases between the germline ends. The CDR3 spans 15 residues. The DNA for the CDR3 is TGTGCCAGTAGTAAGATCGCCGGTGACATAGAGACCCAGTACTTC. This encodes CASSKIAGDIETQYF.

The rearrangement uses TRBV27 and TRBJ2-7, with D perhaps TRBD2 (6 bases). With 3 bases removed from V and 4 bases from J, the gap between germline ends came to 13 bases. The germline CDR1 and CDR2 sequences are MNHEY and SMNVEV (reference sequence). This CDR3 is built from 14 residues. The CDR3 loop is CASSFTSGGYEQYF. CDR3 DNA: TGTGCCAGCAGTTTTACCAGCGGAGGGTACGAGCAGTACTTC.

This clone was seen once. This chain uses TRBV2 with TRBJ2-7; D not resolved. The length of the CDR3 is 13 residues. Trimming took 0 bases from V and 13 from J, leaving 16 bases between them. Germline CDR1 and CDR2: SNHLY and FYNNEI. CDR3: CASSEALRPPRYF. DNA of the CDR3: TGTGCCAGCAGTGAAGCGCTTCGCCCCCCCCGCTACTTC.

V gene TRBV7-3 combines with J gene TRBJ2-1; D is ambiguous. CDR3 size: 14 residues. Trimming took off 2 bases at V and 5 bases at J, with 10 bases between the two ends. The germline V gene has CDR1 SGHTA and CDR2 FQGTGA. CDR3 protein: CASSLARTDNEQFF. The DNA for the CDR3 is TGTGCCAGCAGCTTAGCCAGGACGGACAATGAGCAGTTCTTC.

This clone has just a few counts. The chain employs TRBV6-1 and TRBJ2-2, with TRBD1 identical over 10 bases. CDR1 is MNHNS, CDR2 SASEGT, per germline. The V and J ends lost 4 bases and 7 bases, in that order; junction bases with no gene match: 12. The CDR3 has 17 amino acids. This chain's CDR3 is CASSVQTGTGAGGELFF. CDR3 DNA sequence: TGTGCCAGCAGTGTTCAAACCGGGACAGGGGCTGGCGGGGAGCTGTTTTTT.